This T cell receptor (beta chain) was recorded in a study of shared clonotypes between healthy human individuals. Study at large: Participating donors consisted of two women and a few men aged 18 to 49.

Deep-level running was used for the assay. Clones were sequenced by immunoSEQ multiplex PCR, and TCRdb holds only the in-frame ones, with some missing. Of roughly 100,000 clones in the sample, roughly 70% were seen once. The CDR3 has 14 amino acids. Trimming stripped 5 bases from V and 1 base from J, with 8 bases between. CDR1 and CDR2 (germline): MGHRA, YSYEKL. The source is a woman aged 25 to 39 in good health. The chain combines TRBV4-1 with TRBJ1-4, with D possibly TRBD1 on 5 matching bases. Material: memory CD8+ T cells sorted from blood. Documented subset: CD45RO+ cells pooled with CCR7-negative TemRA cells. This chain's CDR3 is CASSEGLTNEKLFF. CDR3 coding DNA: TGCGCCAGCAGCGAGGGGTTAACTAATGAAAAACTGTTTTTT.